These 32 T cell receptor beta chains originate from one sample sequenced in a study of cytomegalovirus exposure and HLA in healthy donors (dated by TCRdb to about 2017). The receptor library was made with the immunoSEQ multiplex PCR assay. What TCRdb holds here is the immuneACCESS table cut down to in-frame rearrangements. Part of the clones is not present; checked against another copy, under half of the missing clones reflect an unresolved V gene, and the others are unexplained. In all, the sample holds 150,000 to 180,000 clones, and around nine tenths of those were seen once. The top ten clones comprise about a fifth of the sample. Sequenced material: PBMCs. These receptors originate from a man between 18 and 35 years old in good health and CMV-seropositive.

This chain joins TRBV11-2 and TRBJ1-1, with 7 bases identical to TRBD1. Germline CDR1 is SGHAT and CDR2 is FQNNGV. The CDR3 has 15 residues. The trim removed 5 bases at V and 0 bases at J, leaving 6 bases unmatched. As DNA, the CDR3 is TGTGCCAGCAGCCCGCGGGACAGAGTGAACACTGAAGCTTTCTTT. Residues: CASSPRDRVNTEAFF.

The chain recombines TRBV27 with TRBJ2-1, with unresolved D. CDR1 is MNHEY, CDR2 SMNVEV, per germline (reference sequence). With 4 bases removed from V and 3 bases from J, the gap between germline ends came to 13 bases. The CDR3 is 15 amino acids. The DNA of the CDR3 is TGTGCCAGCAGTTGGCGGAATACCTACTACAATGAGCAGTTCTTC. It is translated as CASSWRNTYYNEQFF.

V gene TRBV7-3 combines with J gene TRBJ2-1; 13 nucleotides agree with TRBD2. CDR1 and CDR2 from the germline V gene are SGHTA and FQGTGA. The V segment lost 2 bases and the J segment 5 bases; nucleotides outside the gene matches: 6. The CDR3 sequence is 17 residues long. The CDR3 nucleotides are TGTGCCAGCAGCTTAGGCGGGACTAGCGGGGTAAACAATGAGCAGTTCTTC. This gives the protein CASSLGGTSGVNNEQFF.

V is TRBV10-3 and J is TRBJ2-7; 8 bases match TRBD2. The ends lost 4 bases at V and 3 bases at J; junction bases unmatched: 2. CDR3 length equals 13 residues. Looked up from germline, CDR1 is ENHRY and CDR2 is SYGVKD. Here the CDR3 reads CAISATSGYEQYF. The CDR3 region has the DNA TGTGCCATCAGTGCTACTAGCGGCTACGAGCAGTACTTC.

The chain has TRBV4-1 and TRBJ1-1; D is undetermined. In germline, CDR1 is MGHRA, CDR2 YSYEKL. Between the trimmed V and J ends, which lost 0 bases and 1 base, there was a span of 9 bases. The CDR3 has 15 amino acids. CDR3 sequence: CASSQDEARNTEAFF. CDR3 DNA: TGCGCCAGCAGCCAAGATGAGGCTAGGAACACTGAAGCTTTCTTT.

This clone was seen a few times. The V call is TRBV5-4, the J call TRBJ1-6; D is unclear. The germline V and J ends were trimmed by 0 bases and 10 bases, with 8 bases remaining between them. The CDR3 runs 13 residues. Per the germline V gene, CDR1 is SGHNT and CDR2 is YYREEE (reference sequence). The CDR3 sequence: CASSLDGGSPLHF. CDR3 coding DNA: TGTGCCAGCAGCTTGGACGGAGGCTCACCCCTCCACTTT.

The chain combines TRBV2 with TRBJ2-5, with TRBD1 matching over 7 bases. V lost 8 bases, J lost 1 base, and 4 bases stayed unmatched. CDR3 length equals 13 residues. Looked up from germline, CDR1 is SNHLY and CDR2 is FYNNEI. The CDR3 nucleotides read TGTGCCAGCCCCCGGACAGGCCAAGAGACCCAGTACTTC. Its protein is CASPRTGQETQYF.

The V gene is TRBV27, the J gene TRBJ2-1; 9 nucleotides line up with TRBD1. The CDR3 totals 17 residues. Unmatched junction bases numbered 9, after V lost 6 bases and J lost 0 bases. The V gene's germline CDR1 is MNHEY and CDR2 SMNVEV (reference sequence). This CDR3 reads CASSLGQGRFSYNEQFF. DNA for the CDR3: TGTGCCAGCAGCCTAGGACAGGGGAGATTCTCCTACAATGAGCAGTTCTTC.

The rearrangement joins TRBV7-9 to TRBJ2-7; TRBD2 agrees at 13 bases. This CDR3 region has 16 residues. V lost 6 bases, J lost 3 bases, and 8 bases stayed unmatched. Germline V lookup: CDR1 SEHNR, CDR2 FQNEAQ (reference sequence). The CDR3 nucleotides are TGTGCCAGCAGTCCGACGACTAGCGGGGGGCACTACGAGCAGTACTTC. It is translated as CASSPTTSGGHYEQYF.

DNA of the CDR3: TGCAGCGTTGTTGCAGGGGCAAATGAGCAGTTCTTC. Translation gives CSVVAGANEQFF. The genes are TRBV29-1 and TRBJ2-1; the D gene is possibly TRBD1 (6 bases). The germline CDR1 and CDR2 sequences are SQVTM and ANQGSEA. V gave up 4 bases and J gave up 7 bases, with 11 bases separating them. This CDR3 comprises 12 residues.

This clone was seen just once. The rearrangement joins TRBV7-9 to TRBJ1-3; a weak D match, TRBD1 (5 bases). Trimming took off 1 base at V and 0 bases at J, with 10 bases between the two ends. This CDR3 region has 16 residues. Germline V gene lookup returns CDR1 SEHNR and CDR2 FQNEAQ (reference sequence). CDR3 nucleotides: TGTGCCAGCAGCTTAGGACAGCCCGTCTCTGGAAACACCATATATTTT. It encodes CASSLGQPVSGNTIYF.

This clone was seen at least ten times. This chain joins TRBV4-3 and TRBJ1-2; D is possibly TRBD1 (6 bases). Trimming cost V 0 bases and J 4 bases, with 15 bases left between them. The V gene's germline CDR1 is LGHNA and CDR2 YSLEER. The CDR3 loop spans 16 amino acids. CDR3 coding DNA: TGCGCCAGCAGCCAAGATATGGGCGGGGGCGGCTATGGCTACACCTTC. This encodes CASSQDMGGGGYGYTF.

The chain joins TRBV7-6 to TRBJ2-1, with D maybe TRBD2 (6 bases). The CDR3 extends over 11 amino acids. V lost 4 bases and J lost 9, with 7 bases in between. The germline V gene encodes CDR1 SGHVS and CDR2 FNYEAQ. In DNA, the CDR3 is TGTGCCAGCAGCTCGCGGGGTGAGCAGTTCTTC. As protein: CASSSRGEQFF.

CDR3 DNA sequence: TGTGCCACCAGCAGACAGGGGCCGGGAGAGACCCAGTACTTC. Protein sequence: CATSRQGPGETQYF. The V gene is TRBV15, the J gene TRBJ2-5; D might be TRBD1 (6 bases). Trimming cost V 2 bases and J 4 bases, with 11 bases left between them. CDR1 is LNHNV, CDR2 YYDKDF, per germline (reference sequence). The CDR3 sequence is 14 residues long.

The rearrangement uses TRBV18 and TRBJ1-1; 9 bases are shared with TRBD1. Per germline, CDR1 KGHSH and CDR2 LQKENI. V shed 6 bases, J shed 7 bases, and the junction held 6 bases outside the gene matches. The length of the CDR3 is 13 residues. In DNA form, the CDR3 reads TGTGCCAGCTCCACCGGGACAGGGCTTGAAGCTTTCTTT. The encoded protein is CASSTGTGLEAFF.

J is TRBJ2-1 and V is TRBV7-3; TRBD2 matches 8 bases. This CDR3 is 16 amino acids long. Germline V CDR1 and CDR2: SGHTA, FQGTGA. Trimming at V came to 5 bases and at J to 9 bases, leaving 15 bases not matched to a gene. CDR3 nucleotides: TGTGCCAGCAGCCCCCAGGCAACGGGAGGGCCCGGTGAGCAGTTCTTC. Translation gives CASSPQATGGPGEQFF.

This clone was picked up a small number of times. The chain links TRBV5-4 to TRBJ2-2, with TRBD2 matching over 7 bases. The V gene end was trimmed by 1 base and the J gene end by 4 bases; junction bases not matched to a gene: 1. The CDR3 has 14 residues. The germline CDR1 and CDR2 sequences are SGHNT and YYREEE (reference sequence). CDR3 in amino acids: CASSLQRGTGELFF. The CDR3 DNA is TGTGCCAGCAGCTTGCAGCGGGGCACCGGGGAGCTGTTTTTT.

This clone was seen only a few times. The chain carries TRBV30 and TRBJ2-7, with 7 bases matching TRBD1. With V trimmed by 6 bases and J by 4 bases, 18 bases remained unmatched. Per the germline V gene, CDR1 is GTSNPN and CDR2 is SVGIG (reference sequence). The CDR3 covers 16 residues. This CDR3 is CACVTSRDSALYEQYF. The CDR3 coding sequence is TGTGCCTGCGTGACGAGCCGGGACAGTGCCCTTTACGAGCAGTACTTC.

As DNA, the CDR3 is TGTGCCAGCAGCCAAGAAGGGGAAAGCGGGAGTGCTGGGGCCAACGTCCTGACTTTC. Translation: CASSQEGESGSAGANVLTF. This chain uses TRBV14 with TRBJ2-6; 8 bases match TRBD2. V shed 0 bases, J shed 2 bases, and the junction held 9 bases outside the gene matches. CDR3 size: 19 residues. Per the germline V gene, CDR1 is SGHDN and CDR2 is FVKESK.

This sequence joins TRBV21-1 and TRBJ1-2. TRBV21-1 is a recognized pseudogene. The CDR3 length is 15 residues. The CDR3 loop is CASSKDREGPYGYTF. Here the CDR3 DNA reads TGTGCCAGCAGCAAAGACAGGGAGGGTCCCTATGGCTACACCTTC.

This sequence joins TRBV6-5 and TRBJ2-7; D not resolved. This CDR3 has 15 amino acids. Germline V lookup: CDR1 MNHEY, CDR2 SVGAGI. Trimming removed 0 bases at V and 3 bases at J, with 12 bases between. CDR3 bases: TGTGCCAGCAGTTACTCCCGACTGAGAGACTACGAGCAGTACTTC. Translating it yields CASSYSRLRDYEQYF.

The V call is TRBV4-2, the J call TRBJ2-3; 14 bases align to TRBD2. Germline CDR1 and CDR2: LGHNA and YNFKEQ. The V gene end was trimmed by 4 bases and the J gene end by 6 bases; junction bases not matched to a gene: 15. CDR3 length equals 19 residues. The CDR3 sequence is CASSPTRFQTSGRGDTQYF. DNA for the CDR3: TGTGCCAGCAGCCCCACCCGTTTTCAGACTAGCGGGAGGGGCGATACGCAGTATTTT.

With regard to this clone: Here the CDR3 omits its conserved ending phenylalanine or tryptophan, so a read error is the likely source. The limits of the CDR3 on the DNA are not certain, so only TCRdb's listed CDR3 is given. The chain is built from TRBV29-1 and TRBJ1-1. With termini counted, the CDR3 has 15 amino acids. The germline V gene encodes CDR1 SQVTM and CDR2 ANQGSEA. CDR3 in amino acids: CSVTPTPRRPRAPWS.

The CDR3 spells CASSQNRRDRWDQPQHF. The CDR3 region has the DNA TGTGCCAGCAGCCAAAATCGGCGGGACAGGTGGGATCAGCCCCAGCATTTT. The gene calls are TRBV16 and TRBJ1-5, with 8 nucleotides matching TRBD1. Germline CDR1 reads KGHSY; CDR2 reads FQNENV. V shed 2 bases and J 5 bases; nucleotides not matched to a gene: 11. CDR3 size: 17 residues.

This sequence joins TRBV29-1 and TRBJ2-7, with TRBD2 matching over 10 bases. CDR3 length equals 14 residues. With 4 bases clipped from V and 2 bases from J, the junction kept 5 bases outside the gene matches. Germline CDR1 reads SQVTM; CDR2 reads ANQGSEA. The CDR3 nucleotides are TGCAGCGTTGTTCTAGCGGGGGCCACCTACGAGCAGTACTTC. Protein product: CSVVLAGATYEQYF.

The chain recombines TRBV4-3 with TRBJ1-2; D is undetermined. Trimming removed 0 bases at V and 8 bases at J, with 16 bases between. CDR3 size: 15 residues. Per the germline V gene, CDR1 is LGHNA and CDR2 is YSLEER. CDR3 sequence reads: CASSQDRGGLRGYTF. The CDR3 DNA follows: TGCGCCAGCAGCCAAGATCGGGGAGGGTTACGCGGCTACACCTTC.

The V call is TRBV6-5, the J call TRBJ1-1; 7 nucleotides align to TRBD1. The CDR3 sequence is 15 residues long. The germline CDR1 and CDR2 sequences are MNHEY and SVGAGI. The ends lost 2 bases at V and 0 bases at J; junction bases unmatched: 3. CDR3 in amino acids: CASSYAGGMNTEAFF. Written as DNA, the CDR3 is TGTGCCAGCAGTTACGCAGGGGGGATGAACACTGAAGCTTTCTTT.

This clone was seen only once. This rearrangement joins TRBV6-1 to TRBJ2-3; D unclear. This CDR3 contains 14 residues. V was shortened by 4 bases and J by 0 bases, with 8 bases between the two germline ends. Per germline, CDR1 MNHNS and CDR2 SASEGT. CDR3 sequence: CASSVGSSTDTQYF. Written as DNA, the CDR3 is TGTGCCAGCAGTGTGGGCAGCAGCACAGATACGCAGTATTTT.

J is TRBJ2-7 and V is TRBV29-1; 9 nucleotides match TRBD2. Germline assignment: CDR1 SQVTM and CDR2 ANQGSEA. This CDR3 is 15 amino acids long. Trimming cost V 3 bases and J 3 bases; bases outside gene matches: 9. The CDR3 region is CSVEASGDLGYEQYF. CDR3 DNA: TGCAGCGTTGAGGCTAGCGGGGACCTCGGCTACGAGCAGTACTTC.

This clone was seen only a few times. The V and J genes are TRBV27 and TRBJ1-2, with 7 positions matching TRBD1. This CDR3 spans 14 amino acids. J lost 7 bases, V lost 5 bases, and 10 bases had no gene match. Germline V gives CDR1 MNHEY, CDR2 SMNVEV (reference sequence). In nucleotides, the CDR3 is TGTGCCAGCAGTCCGTACAGGGGCGACGGTGGCTACACCTTC. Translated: CASSPYRGDGGYTF.

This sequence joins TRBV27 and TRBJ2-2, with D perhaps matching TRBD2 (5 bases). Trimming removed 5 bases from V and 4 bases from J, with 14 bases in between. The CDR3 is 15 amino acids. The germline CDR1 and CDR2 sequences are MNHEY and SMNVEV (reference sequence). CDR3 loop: CASSPGPAGTGELFF. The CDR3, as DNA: TGTGCCAGCAGTCCTGGACCCGCGGGCACCGGGGAGCTGTTTTTT.

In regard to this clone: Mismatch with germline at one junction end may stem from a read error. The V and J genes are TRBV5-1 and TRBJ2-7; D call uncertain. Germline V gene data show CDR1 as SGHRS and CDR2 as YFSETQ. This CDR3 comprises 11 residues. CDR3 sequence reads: CASSFSTVRFF. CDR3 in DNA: TGCGCCAGCAGCTTTTCTACGGTTCGATTCTTC. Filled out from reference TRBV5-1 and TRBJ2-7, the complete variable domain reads KAGVTQTPRYLIKTRGQQVTLSCSPISGHRSVSWYQQTPGQGLQFLFEYFSETQRNKGNFPGRFSGRQFSNSRSEMNVSTLELGDSALYLCASSFSTVRFFGPGTRLTVT.